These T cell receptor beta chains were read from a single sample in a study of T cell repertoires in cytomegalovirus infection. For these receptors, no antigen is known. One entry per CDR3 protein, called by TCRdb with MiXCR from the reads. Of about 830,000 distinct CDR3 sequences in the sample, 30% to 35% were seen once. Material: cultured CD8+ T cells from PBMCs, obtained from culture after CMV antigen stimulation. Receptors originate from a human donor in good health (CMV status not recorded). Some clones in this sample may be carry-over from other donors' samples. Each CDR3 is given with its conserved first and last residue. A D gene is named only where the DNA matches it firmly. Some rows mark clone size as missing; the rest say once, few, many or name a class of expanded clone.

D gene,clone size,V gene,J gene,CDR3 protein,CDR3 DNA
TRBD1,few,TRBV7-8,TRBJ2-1,CASSQPGQANNEQFF,TGTGCCAGCAGCCAACCGGGACAGGCAAACAATGAGCAGTTCTTC
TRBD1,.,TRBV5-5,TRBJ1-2,CASSHGTPIKLQGILYGYTF,TGTGCCAGCAGCCACGGAACACCTATTAAGCTACAGGGGATTCTATATGGCTACACCTTC
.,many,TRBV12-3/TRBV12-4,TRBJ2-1,CASSSRDSRGSYNEQFF,TGTGCCAGCAGTTCCCGAGACAGTCGCGGGTCCTACAATGAGCAGTTCTTC
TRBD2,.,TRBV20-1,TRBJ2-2,CSAETRLAMNTGELFF,TGCAGTGCCGAGACGAGACTAGCGATGAACACCGGGGAGCTGTTTTTT
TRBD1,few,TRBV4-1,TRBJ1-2,CASSQVRTGWNYGYTF,TGCGCCAGCAGCCAAGTGCGGACAGGGTGGAACTATGGCTACACCTTC
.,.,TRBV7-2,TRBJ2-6,CASSSPRTGANVLTF,TGTGCCAGCAGCTCCCCACGGACTGGGGCCAACGTCCTGACTTTC
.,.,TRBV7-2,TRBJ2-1,CASSYPSGEQFF,TGTGCCAGCAGCTACCCTTCAGGTGAGCAGTTCTTC
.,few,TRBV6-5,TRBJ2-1,CASGKTATYNEQFF,TGTGCCAGCGGAAAGACTGCGACCTACAATGAGCAGTTCTTC
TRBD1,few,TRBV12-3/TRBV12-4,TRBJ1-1,CASRFKDRGGYTEAFF,TGTGCCAGCAGATTCAAGGACAGGGGAGGGTACACTGAAGCTTTCTTT
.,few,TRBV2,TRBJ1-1,CASSDPGAEDTEAFF,TGTGCCAGCAGTGACCCGGGGGCGGAGGACACTGAAGCTTTCTTT
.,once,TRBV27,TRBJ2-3,CASNPRTDPGARTDTQYF,TGTGCCAGCAACCCCAGGACAGACCCCGGGGCCCGCACAGATACGCAGTATTTT
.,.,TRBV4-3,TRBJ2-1,CASSQDLRVNEQFF,TGCGCCAGCAGCCAAGATTTAAGGGTGAATGAGCAGTTCTTC
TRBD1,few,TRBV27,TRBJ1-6,CASTSGTANSPLHF,TGTGCCAGCACCTCCGGGACAGCAAATTCACCCCTCCACTTT
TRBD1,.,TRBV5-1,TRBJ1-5,CASSLEGQGGQPQHF,TGCGCCAGCAGCTTGGAAGGACAGGGCGGCCAGCCCCAGCATTTT
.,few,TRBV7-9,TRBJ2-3,CASSFLGRSTDTQYF,TGTGCCAGCAGCTTCTTGGGCAGGAGCACAGATACGCAGTATTTT